This record covers a single T cell receptor (beta chain). Authors' data handling: Scientists estimated how many nucleated cells there were by amplifying reference gene primers. Generated by immunoSEQ multiplex PCR, the TCRdb table keeps only in-frame clones and is missing some. The DNA gave D and trimming, while V, J and clone size come from that table. Of about 170,000 clones listed, 85% to 90% were seen once; the top ten hold about 10%. This record comes from a study of blood T cell repertoires in COVID-19. Across the study: Italy, Spain and the United States were the sources of the convalescent and acute COVID-19 samples. T cells, B-cell-depleted T cells, or PBMCs supplied cDNA or gDNA.

The junction had 7 bases not matched to a gene; V was cut back by 5 bases and J by 5 bases. The CDR3 consists of 15 residues. Germline CDR1 LNHNV, CDR2 YYDKDF (reference sequence). The Seattle patients joined while their infection was active and were tracked longitudinally afterward. V usage is TRBV15 and J usage is TRBJ1-5, with 9 bases that match TRBD1. Sequenced: peripheral blood. The TCR comes from a woman aged 60-70 years with COVID-19, enrolled during active disease. CDR3 sequence (DNA): TGTGCCACCAGCCGGGACAGGGCCCTCGATCAGCCCCAGCATTTT. It translates to CATSRDRALDQPQHF.